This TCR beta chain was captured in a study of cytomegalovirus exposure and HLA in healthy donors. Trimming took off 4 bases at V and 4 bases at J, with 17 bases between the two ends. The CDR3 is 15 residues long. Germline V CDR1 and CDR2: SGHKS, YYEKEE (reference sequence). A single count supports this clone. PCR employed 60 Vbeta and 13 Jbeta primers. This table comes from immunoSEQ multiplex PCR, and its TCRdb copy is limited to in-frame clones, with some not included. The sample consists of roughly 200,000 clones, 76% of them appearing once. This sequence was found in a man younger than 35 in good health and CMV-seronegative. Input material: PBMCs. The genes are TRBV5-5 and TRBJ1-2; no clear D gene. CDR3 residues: CASSLMEADLYGYTF. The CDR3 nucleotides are TGTGCCAGCAGCCTGATGGAGGCAGACCTCTATGGCTACACCTTC.